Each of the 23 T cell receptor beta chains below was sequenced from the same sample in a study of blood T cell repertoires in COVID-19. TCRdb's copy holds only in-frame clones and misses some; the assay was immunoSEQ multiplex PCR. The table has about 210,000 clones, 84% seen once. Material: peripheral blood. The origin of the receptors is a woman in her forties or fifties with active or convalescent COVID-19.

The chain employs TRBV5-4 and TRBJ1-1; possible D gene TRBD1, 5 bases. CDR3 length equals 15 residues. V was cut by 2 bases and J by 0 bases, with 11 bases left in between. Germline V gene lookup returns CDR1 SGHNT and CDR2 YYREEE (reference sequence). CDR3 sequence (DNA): TGTGCCAGCAGCTTCCGAGACAGAATGAACACTGAAGCTTTCTTT. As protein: CASSFRDRMNTEAFF.

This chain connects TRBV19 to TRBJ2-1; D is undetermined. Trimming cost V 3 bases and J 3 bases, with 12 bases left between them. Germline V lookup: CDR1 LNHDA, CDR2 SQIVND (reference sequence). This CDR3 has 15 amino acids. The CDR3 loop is CASSIGTARYNEQFF. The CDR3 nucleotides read TGTGCCAGTAGTATTGGAACAGCACGCTACAATGAGCAGTTCTTC.

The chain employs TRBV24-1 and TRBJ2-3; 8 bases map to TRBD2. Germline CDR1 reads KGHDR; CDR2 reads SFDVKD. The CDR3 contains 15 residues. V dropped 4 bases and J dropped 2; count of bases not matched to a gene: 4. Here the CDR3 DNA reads TGTGCCACCAGTGAGGCGGGAGGACCCACAGATACGCAGTATTTT. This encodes CATSEAGGPTDTQYF.

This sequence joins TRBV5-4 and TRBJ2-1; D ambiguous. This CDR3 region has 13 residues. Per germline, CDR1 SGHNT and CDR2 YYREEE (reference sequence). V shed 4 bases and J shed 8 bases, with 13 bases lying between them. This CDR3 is CASSREGRDEQFF. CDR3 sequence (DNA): TGTGCCAGCAGCCGTGAAGGCCGGGATGAGCAGTTCTTC.

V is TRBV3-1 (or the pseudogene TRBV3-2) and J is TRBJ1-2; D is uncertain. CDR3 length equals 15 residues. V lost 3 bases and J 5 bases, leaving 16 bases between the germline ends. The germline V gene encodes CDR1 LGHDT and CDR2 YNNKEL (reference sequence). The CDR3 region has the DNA TGTGCCAGCAGCCACCTGGCGGGGAAGGAGTATGGCTACACCTTC. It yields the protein CASSHLAGKEYGYTF.

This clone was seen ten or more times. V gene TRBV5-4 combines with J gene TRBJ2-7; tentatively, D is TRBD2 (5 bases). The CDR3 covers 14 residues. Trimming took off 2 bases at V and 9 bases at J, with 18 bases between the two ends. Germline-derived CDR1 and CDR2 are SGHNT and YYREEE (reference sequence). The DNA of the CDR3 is TGTGCCAGCAGCTTCGGACTTTCCCCCATATCGCAGTACGTC. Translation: CASSFGLSPISQYV.

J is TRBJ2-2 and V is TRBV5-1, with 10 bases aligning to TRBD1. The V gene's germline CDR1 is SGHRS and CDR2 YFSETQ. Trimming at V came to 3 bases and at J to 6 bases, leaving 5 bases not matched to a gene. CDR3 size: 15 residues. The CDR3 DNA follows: TGCGCCAGCAGCTCGAGCGACAGGGGGCCCGGGGAGCTGTTTTTT. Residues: CASSSSDRGPGELFF.

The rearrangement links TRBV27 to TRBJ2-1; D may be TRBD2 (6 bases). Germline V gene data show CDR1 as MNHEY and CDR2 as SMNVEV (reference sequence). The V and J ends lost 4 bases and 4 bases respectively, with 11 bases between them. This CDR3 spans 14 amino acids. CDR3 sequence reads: CASSSLAPYNEQFF. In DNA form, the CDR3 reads TGTGCCAGCAGTTCGCTAGCGCCTTACAATGAGCAGTTCTTC.

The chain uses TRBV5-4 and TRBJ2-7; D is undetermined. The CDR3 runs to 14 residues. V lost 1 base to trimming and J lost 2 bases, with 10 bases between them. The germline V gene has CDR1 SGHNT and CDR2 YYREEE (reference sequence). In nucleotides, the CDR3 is TGTGCCAGCAGCTTGAGTCTAGAGGCCTACGAGCAGTACTTC. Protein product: CASSLSLEAYEQYF.

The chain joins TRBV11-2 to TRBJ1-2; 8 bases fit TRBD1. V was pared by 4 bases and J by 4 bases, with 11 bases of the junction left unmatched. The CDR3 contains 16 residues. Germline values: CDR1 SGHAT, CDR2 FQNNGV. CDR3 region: CASSSYLGQGGYGYTF. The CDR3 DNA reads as TGTGCCAGCAGCTCCTACCTCGGACAGGGCGGCTATGGCTACACCTTC.

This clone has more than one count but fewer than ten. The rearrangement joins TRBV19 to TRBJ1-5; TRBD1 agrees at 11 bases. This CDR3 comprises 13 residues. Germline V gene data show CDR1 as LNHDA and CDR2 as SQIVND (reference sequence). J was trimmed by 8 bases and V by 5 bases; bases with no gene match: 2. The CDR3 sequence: CASSAGQGEPQHF. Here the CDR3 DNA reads TGTGCCAGTAGTGCGGGACAGGGGGAGCCCCAGCATTTT.

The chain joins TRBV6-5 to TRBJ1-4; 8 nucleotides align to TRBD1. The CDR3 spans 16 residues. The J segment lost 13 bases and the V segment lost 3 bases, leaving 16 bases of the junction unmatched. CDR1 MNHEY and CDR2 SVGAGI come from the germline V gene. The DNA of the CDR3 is TGTGCCAGCAGTTATCGCACAGGGGGAATTCAGAATGGACTGTTTTTT. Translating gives CASSYRTGGIQNGLFF.

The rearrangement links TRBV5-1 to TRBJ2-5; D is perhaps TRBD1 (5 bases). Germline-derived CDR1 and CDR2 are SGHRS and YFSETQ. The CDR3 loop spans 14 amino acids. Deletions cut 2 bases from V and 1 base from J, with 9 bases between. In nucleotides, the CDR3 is TGCGCCAGCAGCTTCGACAGCGTCCAAGAGACCCAGTACTTC. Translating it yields CASSFDSVQETQYF.

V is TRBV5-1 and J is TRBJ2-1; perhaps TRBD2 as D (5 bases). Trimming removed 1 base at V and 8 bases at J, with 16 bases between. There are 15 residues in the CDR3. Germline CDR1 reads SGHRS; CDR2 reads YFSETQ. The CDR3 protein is CASSLSRTVTHEQFF. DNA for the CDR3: TGCGCCAGCAGCTTGTCTAGGACTGTGACCCATGAGCAGTTCTTC. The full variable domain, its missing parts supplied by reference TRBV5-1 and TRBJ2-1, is KAGVTQTPRYLIKTRGQQVTLSCSPISGHRSVSWYQQTPGQGLQFLFEYFSETQRNKGNFPGRFSGRQFSNSRSEMNVSTLELGDSALYLCASSLSRTVTHEQFFGPGTRLTVL.

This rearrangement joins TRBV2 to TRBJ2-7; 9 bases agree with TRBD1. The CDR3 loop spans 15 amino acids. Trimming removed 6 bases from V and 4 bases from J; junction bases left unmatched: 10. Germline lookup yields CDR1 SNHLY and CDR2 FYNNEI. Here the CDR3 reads CASSTNRGRGYEQYF. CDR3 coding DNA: TGTGCCAGCAGCACCAACAGGGGGCGCGGGTACGAGCAGTACTTC.

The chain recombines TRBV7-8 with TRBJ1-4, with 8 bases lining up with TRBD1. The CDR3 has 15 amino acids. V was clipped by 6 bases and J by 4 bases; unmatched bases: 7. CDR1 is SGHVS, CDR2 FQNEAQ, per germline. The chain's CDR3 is CASSFRGLGNEKLFF. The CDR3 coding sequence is TGTGCCAGCAGTTTCAGGGGGCTGGGTAATGAAAAACTGTTTTTT.

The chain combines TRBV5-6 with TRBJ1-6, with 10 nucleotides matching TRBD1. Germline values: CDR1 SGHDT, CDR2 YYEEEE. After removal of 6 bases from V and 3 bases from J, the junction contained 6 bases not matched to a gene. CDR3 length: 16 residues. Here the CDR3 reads CASTSTGGLYNSPLHF. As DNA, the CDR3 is TGTGCCAGCACCTCGACAGGGGGCCTCTATAATTCACCCCTCCACTTT.

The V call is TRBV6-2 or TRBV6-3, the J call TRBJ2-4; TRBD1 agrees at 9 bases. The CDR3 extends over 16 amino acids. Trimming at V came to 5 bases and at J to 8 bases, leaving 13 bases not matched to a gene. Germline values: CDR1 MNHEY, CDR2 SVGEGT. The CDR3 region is CASSPAGTGNGDIQYF. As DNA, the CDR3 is TGTGCCAGCAGTCCCGCCGGGACAGGGAACGGCGACATTCAGTACTTC.

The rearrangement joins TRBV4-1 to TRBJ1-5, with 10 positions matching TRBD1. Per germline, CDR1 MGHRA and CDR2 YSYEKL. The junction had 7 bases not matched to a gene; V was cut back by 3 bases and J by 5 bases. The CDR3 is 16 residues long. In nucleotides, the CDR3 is TGCGCCAGCAGCCAGGACCGGGACAGGGGTTATCAGCCCCAGCATTTT. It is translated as CASSQDRDRGYQPQHF.

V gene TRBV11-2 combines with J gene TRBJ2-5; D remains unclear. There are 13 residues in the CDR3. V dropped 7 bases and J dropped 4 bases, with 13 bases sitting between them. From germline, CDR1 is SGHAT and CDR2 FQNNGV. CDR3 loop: CASNHLSGETQYF. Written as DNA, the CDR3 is TGTGCCAGCAATCATTTATCGGGAGAGACCCAGTACTTC.

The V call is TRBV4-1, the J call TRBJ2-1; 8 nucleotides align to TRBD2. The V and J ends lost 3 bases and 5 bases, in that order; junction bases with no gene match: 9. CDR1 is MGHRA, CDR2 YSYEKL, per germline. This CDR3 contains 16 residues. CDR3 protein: CASSQPLAGDHNEQFF. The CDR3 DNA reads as TGCGCCAGCAGCCAGCCCCTAGCGGGCGATCACAATGAGCAGTTCTTC.

The CDR3 bases are TGTGCCAGCAGTGCTAGCGGGAGGAGAGATACGCAGTATTTT. Amino acid sequence: CASSASGRRDTQYF. The chain uses TRBV28 and TRBJ2-3; 11 bases are a match to TRBD2. The V segment lost 5 bases and the J segment 5 bases; nucleotides outside the gene matches: 3. This CDR3 is built from 14 residues. CDR1 is MDHEN, CDR2 SYDVKM, per germline. Drawing the rest from reference TRBV28 and TRBJ2-3, the complete variable domain is DVKVTQSSRYLVKRTGEKVFLECVQDMDHENMFWYRQDPGLGLRLIYFSYDVKMKEKGDIPEGYSVSREKKERFSLILESASTNQTSMYLCASSASGRRDTQYFGPGTRLTVL.

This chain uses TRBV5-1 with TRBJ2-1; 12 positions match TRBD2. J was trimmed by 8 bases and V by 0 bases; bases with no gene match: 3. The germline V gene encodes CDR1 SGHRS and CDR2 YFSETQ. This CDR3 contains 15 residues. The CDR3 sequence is CASSLGTSGNDEQFF. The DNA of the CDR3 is TGCGCCAGCAGCTTGGGGACTAGCGGGAATGATGAGCAGTTCTTC.